Shown below are 30 T cell receptor delta chains from a single sample sequenced in a study of gamma-delta T cells after stem cell transplantation. TCRdb reapplied CATT to the RT-PCR reads. There are 10,000 to 13,000 delta-chain clones in the sample; around two fifths occur only once, and under 3.5% lies in the top ten. Sequencing was done on a sample of gamma-delta T cells. Receptors were obtained from a human donor. It is not recorded whose cells these are; they may come from a transplant donor.

This clone showed up just a few times. The V and J genes are TRDV3 and TRDJ1; 9 bases align to TRDD2. The germline V gene encodes CDR1 TVYSNPD and CDR2 GDNSRS (reference sequence). The CDR3 spans 17 residues. J lost 3 bases, V lost 0 bases, and 14 bases had no gene match. This chain's CDR3 is CAFRGPSYVGGPDKLIF. For the CDR3, the DNA is TGTGCCTTTAGGGGGCCTTCCTACGTTGGGGGCCCCGATAAACTCATCTTT.

The CDR3 region has the DNA TGTGCTCTTGGGGAACATTACTTGATTCAGACCTGGGGGATCCCCGATAAACTCATCTTT. As protein: CALGEHYLIQTWGIPDKLIF. The chain is built from TRDV1 and TRDJ1; 9 positions match TRDD3. V lost 1 base to trimming and J lost 3 bases; unmatched junction nucleotides: 18. CDR1 and CDR2 from the germline V gene are TSWWSYY and QGS. The CDR3 is 20 amino acids.

The V gene is TRDV1, the J gene TRDJ1; 12 nucleotides match TRDD3. The CDR3 totals 18 residues. After removal of 0 bases from V and 4 bases from J, the junction contained 9 bases not matched to a gene. Germline CDR1 is TSWWSYY and CDR2 is QGS. The CDR3 coding sequence is TGTGCTCTTGGGGAACTAAGCTATACTGGGGGATACATCGATAAACTCATCTTT. Amino acids: CALGELSYTGGYIDKLIF.

This rearrangement joins TRDV1 to TRDJ1; tentative D call: TRDD3 (5 bases). The length of the CDR3 is 19 residues. Trimming left V 1 base short and J 0 bases short, with 21 bases between. CDR1 is TSWWSYY, CDR2 QGS, per germline. CDR3: CALGERVYGIRGYTDKLIF. DNA of the CDR3: TGTGCTCTTGGGGAACGTGTCTACGGCATACGCGGGTACACCGATAAACTCATCTTT.

Only a few counts were recorded for this clone. The V call is TRDV1, the J call TRDJ2; D assignment may be TRDD2 or TRDD3 (9 bases each). The CDR3 consists of 24 residues. CDR1 and CDR2 (germline): TSWWSYY, QGS. The V gene lost 4 bases and the J gene lost 4 bases, with 40 bases spanning the gap. CDR3 region: CALGGSFLQNWGTTLPRGTAQLFF. The CDR3 DNA sequence: TGTGCTCTTGGGGGCTCCTTCCTACAGAACTGGGGGACGACCCTACCGAGGGGGACAGCACAACTCTTCTTT.

The chain combines TRDV1 with TRDJ1; D gene ambiguous. The CDR3 runs 17 residues. The germline CDR1 and CDR2 sequences are TSWWSYY and QGS. V was pared by 9 bases and J by 0 bases, with 23 bases between. This chain's CDR3 is CALTSPAWPLYTDKLIF. The CDR3 nucleotides read TGTGCTCTAACCAGTCCAGCGTGGCCTCTGTACACCGATAAACTCATCTTT.

The chain recombines TRDV3 with TRDJ1, with D perhaps matching TRDD2 (6 bases). The CDR3 has 17 amino acids. The V gene lost 4 bases and the J gene lost 0 bases, with 24 bases spanning the gap. Germline CDR1 TVYSNPD, CDR2 GDNSRS (reference sequence). CDR3 DNA: TGTGCCTATAAATCTACTCTTCCTGATCAGGACACCGATAAACTCATCTTT. This encodes CAYKSTLPDQDTDKLIF.

V usage is TRDV1 and J usage is TRDJ1; D remains unclear. Looked up from germline, CDR1 is TSWWSYY and CDR2 is QGS. V was trimmed by 2 bases and J by 8 bases, leaving 33 bases between them. This CDR3 spans 20 amino acids. CDR3 loop: CALGEFGTGVRRGLRAKLIF. DNA for the CDR3: TGTGCTCTTGGGGAATTCGGTACAGGCGTTCGGAGGGGCTTACGAGCAAAACTCATCTTT.

By proportion, this clone is medium-sized (0.01 to 0.1%). The chain has TRDV2 and TRDJ1, with D possibly being TRDD2 (6 bases). Germline-derived CDR1 and CDR2 are GEAIGNYY and EKD. The germline V and J ends were trimmed by 3 bases and 1 base, with 35 bases remaining between them. The CDR3 loop spans 22 amino acids. The CDR3 bases are TGTGCCTGTGACCCCAGAATCTTCCTCCACGCGGCCAGGGACGGTTTCACCGATAAACTCATCTTT. Translation: CACDPRIFLHAARDGFTDKLIF.

The gene calls are TRDV1 and TRDJ1; weak D call: TRDD2 (9 bases). This CDR3 has 18 amino acids. V was cut by 1 base and J by 2 bases, with 20 bases left in between. The V gene's germline CDR1 is TSWWSYY and CDR2 QGS. The CDR3 region is CALGEPPSYDWGTDKLIF. As DNA, the CDR3 is TGTGCTCTTGGGGAACCCCCTTCCTACGACTGGGGGACCGATAAACTCATCTTT.

This clone was found a few times. The chain has TRDV1 and TRDJ1; D is perhaps TRDD3 (6 bases). V was cut by 4 bases and J by 1 base, with 25 bases left in between. The V gene's germline CDR1 is TSWWSYY and CDR2 QGS. The CDR3 runs to 19 residues. CDR3 bases: TGTGCTCTTGGGGTCGTTTCGGATACCGGGATATCGCTCACCGATAAACTCATCTTT. Translated: CALGVVSDTGISLTDKLIF.

As to this clone: The same CDR3 also results from other DNA sequences found in this sample. The chain couples TRDV1 to TRDJ1; weak D call: TRDD3 (5 bases). V was clipped by 0 bases and J by 0 bases, with 32 bases between them. Germline CDR1 is TSWWSYY and CDR2 is QGS. The CDR3 runs 23 residues. CDR3 region: CALGELARLERGGKGPYTDKLIF. The DNA of the CDR3 is TGTGCTCTTGGGGAACTGGCCCGATTGGAAAGGGGGGGTAAAGGACCGTACACCGATAAACTCATCTTT.

This chain connects TRDV1 to TRDJ3; D not certain. V was cut by 4 bases and J by 0 bases, with 13 bases left in between. CDR3 length: 18 residues. CDR1 and CDR2 from the germline V gene are TSWWSYY and QGS. The CDR3 nucleotides read TGTGCTCTTGGGGTCTCCGGGCTCAGCTCCTGGGACACCCGACAGATGTTTTTC. Translating gives CALGVSGLSSWDTRQMFF.

This clone was counted only a few times. V and J are TRDV3 and TRDJ1, with TRDD3 matching 8 bases. The CDR3 is made up of 13 amino acids. Germline assignment: CDR1 TVYSNPD and CDR2 GDNSRS (reference sequence). V shed 5 bases, J shed 4 bases, and the junction held 9 bases outside the gene matches. The CDR3 reads CAHPWGIGDKLIF. DNA of the CDR3: TGTGCCCACCCATGGGGGATTGGCGATAAACTCATCTTT.

In its sample, this clone is medium-sized (0.01 to 0.1%). The V gene is TRDV3, the J gene TRDJ1, with TRDD3 identical over 10 bases. Germline CDR1 TVYSNPD, CDR2 GDNSRS (reference sequence). V lost 1 base to trimming and J lost 1 base; unmatched junction nucleotides: 12. CDR3 length equals 17 residues. In DNA, the CDR3 is TGTGCCTTTATCTTGCTGGGGGATATAAAGCGCACCGATAAACTCATCTTT. Its protein is CAFILLGDIKRTDKLIF. Together with reference TRDV3 and TRDJ1, the CDR3 gives the full variable domain: CDKVTQSSPDQTVASGSEVVLLCTYDTVYSNPDLFWYRIRPDYSFQFVFYGDNSRSEGADFTQGRFSVKHILTQKAFHLVISPVRTEDSATYYCAFILLGDIKRTDKLIFGKGTRVTVEP.

This sequence joins TRDV2 and TRDJ3; 9 bases line up with TRDD3. The CDR3 spans 17 residues. J lost 0 bases, V lost 3 bases, and 2 bases had no gene match. Germline V gene data show CDR1 as GEAIGNYY and CDR2 as EKD. CDR3 sequence (DNA): TGTGCCTGTGACTGGGGGATAAGCTCCTGGGACACCCGACAGATGTTTTTC. This encodes CACDWGISSWDTRQMFF.

This clone came up a few times. The chain uses TRDV2 and TRDJ3; 8 nucleotides match TRDD3. In germline, CDR1 is GEAIGNYY, CDR2 EKD. J lost 0 bases, V lost 2 bases, and 5 bases had no gene match. The length of the CDR3 is 18 residues. The CDR3 nucleotides read TGTGCCTGTGACAACTGGGGGCTAAGCTCCTGGGACACCCGACAGATGTTTTTC. Amino acid sequence: CACDNWGLSSWDTRQMFF.

CDR3: CALGERRFLHRLGGYGDKLIF. CDR3 DNA: TGTGCTCTTGGGGAAAGGCGCTTCCTACACCGCCTTGGGGGATACGGCGATAAACTCATCTTT. The chain combines TRDV1 with TRDJ1; TRDD3 aligns across 11 bases. The CDR3 is 21 residues long. CDR1 is TSWWSYY, CDR2 QGS, per germline. V gave up 2 bases and J gave up 4 bases; unmatched junction bases: 21.

V and J are TRDV1 and TRDJ1, with 13 bases lining up with TRDD3. The V gene end was trimmed by 1 base and the J gene end by 3 bases; junction bases not matched to a gene: 14. Per germline, CDR1 TSWWSYY and CDR2 QGS. CDR3 length equals 20 residues. The CDR3 nucleotides read TGTGCTCTTGGGGAACGAAATACGTACTGGGGGATACGAAGTCCCGATAAACTCATCTTT. Amino acids: CALGERNTYWGIRSPDKLIF.

Sample share makes this clone medium-sized (0.01 to 0.1%). The gene calls are TRDV1 and TRDJ1; 7 bases are a match to TRDD3. This CDR3 comprises 20 residues. Germline V lookup: CDR1 TSWWSYY, CDR2 QGS. V was pared by 2 bases and J by 0 bases, with 18 bases of the junction left unmatched. CDR3 coding DNA: TGTGCTCTTGGGGAATCACACTTCCCGTACTGGGGACAGTACACCGATAAACTCATCTTT. Amino acids: CALGESHFPYWGQYTDKLIF.

This clone has more than one count but fewer than ten. Other DNA variants within this sample encode the same CDR3. The V call is TRDV2, the J call TRDJ3; the match to TRDD3 covers 13 bases. CDR1 and CDR2 (germline): GEAIGNYY, EKD. The V gene end was trimmed by 0 bases and the J gene end by 0 bases; junction bases not matched to a gene: 7. The CDR3 has 21 residues. The DNA for the CDR3 is TGTGCCTGTGACACCGTACTGGGGGATACGTTAGTCTCCTGGGACACCCGACAGATGTTTTTC. It translates to CACDTVLGDTLVSWDTRQMFF.

This clone showed up just once. This chain links TRDV1 with TRDJ1, with 8 bases that match TRDD3. Trimming cost V 11 bases and J 11 bases; bases outside gene matches: 34. Germline CDR1 and CDR2: TSWWSYY and QGS. CDR3 length: 19 amino acids. CDR3 residues: CAIRGCSPTRLLGGRKLIF. Written as DNA, the CDR3 is TGTGCTATTAGGGGGTGCAGTCCTACGAGGCTACTGGGGGGGCGGAAGCTCATCTTT.

The CDR3: CALGEFRSLGDDTDKLIF. The CDR3 nucleotides read TGTGCTCTTGGGGAATTCCGCTCACTGGGGGATGACACCGATAAACTCATCTTT. This chain uses TRDV1 with TRDJ1; 10 bases are shared with TRDD3. Germline assignment: CDR1 TSWWSYY and CDR2 QGS. This CDR3 comprises 18 residues. Trimming removed 2 bases from V and 0 bases from J; junction bases left unmatched: 9.

The V and J genes are TRDV1 and TRDJ1, with 10 bases that match TRDD3. The CDR3 is made up of 22 amino acids. The junction had 19 bases not matched to a gene; V was cut back by 0 bases and J by 0 bases. Germline V gene lookup returns CDR1 TSWWSYY and CDR2 QGS. The CDR3 nucleotides read TGTGCTCTTGGGGAACTATCCCTTCCTTTGTACTGGGGGATGCCGTACACCGATAAACTCATCTTT. Translation: CALGELSLPLYWGMPYTDKLIF.

The chain uses TRDV1 and TRDJ1; D perhaps matches TRDD2 (6 bases). V dropped 2 bases and J dropped 2 bases, with 21 bases sitting between them. Germline values: CDR1 TSWWSYY, CDR2 QGS. The CDR3 is made up of 18 amino acids. This CDR3 is CALGEIWAFRGQTDKLIF. The CDR3 bases are TGTGCTCTTGGGGAAATCTGGGCCTTCCGGGGTCAGACCGATAAACTCATCTTT.

In the case of this clone: A clone one base away is much larger, so this may be a read error. Additional DNA sequences in this sample encode the identical CDR3. This chain connects TRDV3 to TRDJ1; D is possibly TRDD2 or TRDD3 (5 bases each). The CDR3 is 11 residues long. CDR1 TVYSNPD and CDR2 GDNSRS come from the germline V gene (reference sequence). V lost 4 bases and J 8 bases, leaving 14 bases between the germline ends. The CDR3 DNA follows: TGTGCCTCCCTTCTGGGTACCAAACTCATCTTT. Translating it yields CASLLGTKLIF.

V gene TRDV1 combines with J gene TRDJ1; unclear D gene. Trimming left V 1 base short and J 0 bases short, with 9 bases between. Germline V lookup: CDR1 TSWWSYY, CDR2 QGS. The CDR3 spans 15 residues. DNA for the CDR3: TGTGCTCTTGGGGAACCGCTTCTCTACACCGATAAACTCATCTTT. This codes for CALGEPLLYTDKLIF.

The genes are TRDV3 and TRDJ1; D call uncertain. The V and J ends lost 0 bases and 0 bases respectively, with 20 bases between them. Germline CDR1 TVYSNPD, CDR2 GDNSRS (reference sequence). The CDR3 runs 17 residues. CDR3: CAFSTRVGRTYTDKLIF. For the CDR3, the DNA is TGTGCCTTTAGCACGCGTGTGGGCCGGACGTACACCGATAAACTCATCTTT.

V usage is TRDV1 and J usage is TRDJ1, with 11 nucleotides matching TRDD3. Germline CDR1 and CDR2: TSWWSYY and QGS. J gave up 0 bases and V 4 bases, and 46 bases lay outside the gene matches. The CDR3 has 30 amino acids. The CDR3 sequence is CALGARPSYMEDGGYAYEVPTSVYTDKLIF. The CDR3 region has the DNA TGTGCTCTTGGGGCACGACCTTCCTACATGGAGGATGGGGGATACGCGTATGAGGTCCCAACATCGGTGTACACCGATAAACTCATCTTT.

This clone was picked up a small number of times. The sample contains more than one DNA sequence encoding this CDR3. This rearrangement joins TRDV2 to TRDJ1; 8 bases line up with TRDD3. CDR1 is GEAIGNYY, CDR2 EKD, per germline. The CDR3 sequence is 14 residues long. V lost 0 bases, J lost 5 bases, and 4 bases stayed unmatched. CDR3 DNA: TGTGCCTGTGACACCGGACTGGGGGCTGATAAACTCATCTTT. Amino acids: CACDTGLGADKLIF.